Sample share makes the clone carrying this T cell receptor beta chain medium-sized. Its target is not known. This specimen belongs to a study of T cells in Graves' hyperthyroidism and ophthalmopathy. Amplification of TCR beta CDR3 regions used RNA as the template. An initial round of RT-PCR targeting the TCR CDR3 relied on the HTBI primer set. MiXCR was run by TCRdb on the multiplex PCR reads, yielding one entry per CDR3 protein. The data show about 640,000 distinct CDR3 sequences, under 25% seen once. Germline assignment: CDR1 SGHTA and CDR2 FQGNSA. The CDR3 has 12 residues. The V end lost 2 bases, the J end lost 7 bases, and 9 bases lay between the germline ends. General study points: Peripheral blood also featured most of the thyroid clonotypes expanded above 0.001.

This TCR was sampled from a young man with Graves' ophthalmopathy. J is TRBJ2-7 and V is TRBV7-2; possibly TRBD1 or TRBD2 for D (5 bases each). The sequencing sample was made of blood. The CDR3 DNA reads as TGTGCCAGCAGCTTACCTGGGGGTGAGCAGTACTTC. This encodes CASSLPGGEQYF.